A selection of T cell receptor beta chains follows, all from one sample in a study of CD8 T cells in Susac syndrome. A single record per CDR3 protein comes from TCRdb applying MiXCR to the immunoSEQ multiplex PCR reads. The repertoire includes around 170,000 distinct CDR3 sequences, over 90% of them detected once, and 0.15% to 0.2% sits in the top ten. What was sequenced was CD8+ T cells from PBMCs. The receptors here all came from a human donor with Susac syndrome. Each CDR3 is given with its conserved first and last residue. Each record gives: D gene, J gene, V gene, clone size, CDR3 protein, CDR3 DNA. D genes are given only for firm matches. Clone size, where shown, is once, few, many, or a class for clones that have expanded.

d_call: .; j_call: TRBJ2-1; v_call: TRBV29-1; clone_size: .; cdr3_aa: CSYSGAPSYNEQFF; cdr3_nt: TGCAGCTACTCAGGGGCACCCTCCTACAATGAGCAGTTCTTC
d_call: .; j_call: TRBJ2-5; v_call: TRBV13; clone_size: .; cdr3_aa: CASSLTAYQETQYF; cdr3_nt: TGTGCCAGCAGCTTGACGGCATACCAAGAGACCCAGTACTTC
d_call: TRBD2; j_call: TRBJ2-1; v_call: TRBV5-6; clone_size: .; cdr3_aa: CASSSLAGDYNEQFF; cdr3_nt: TGTGCCAGCAGCTCCCTAGCGGGGGATTACAATGAGCAGTTCTTC
d_call: .; j_call: TRBJ1-1; v_call: TRBV3-1; clone_size: .; cdr3_aa: CASSQVSRAPNTEAFF; cdr3_nt: TGTGCCAGCAGCCAAGTCTCCAGGGCCCCGAACACTGAAGCTTTCTTT
d_call: .; j_call: TRBJ1-5; v_call: TRBV28; clone_size: .; cdr3_aa: CASNQGPSNQPQHF; cdr3_nt: TGTGCCAGTAACCAGGGCCCTAGCAATCAGCCCCAGCATTTT
d_call: .; j_call: TRBJ2-7; v_call: TRBV9; clone_size: .; cdr3_aa: CASSVASGLGEQYF; cdr3_nt: TGTGCCAGCAGCGTAGCCAGCGGGCTCGGCGAGCAGTACTTC
d_call: TRBD1; j_call: TRBJ1-5; v_call: TRBV5-6; clone_size: .; cdr3_aa: CASSLTAGTGTSWGNQPQHF; cdr3_nt: TGTGCCAGCAGCTTAACTGCAGGGACAGGGACCTCGTGGGGCAATCAGCCCCAGCATTTT
d_call: .; j_call: TRBJ2-6; v_call: TRBV20-1; clone_size: .; cdr3_aa: CSAHPGDSGANVLTF; cdr3_nt: TGCAGTGCCCACCCAGGGGACTCTGGGGCCAACGTCCTGACTTTC
d_call: TRBD1; j_call: TRBJ2-1; v_call: TRBV11-2; clone_size: few; cdr3_aa: CASSQGQGGFNEQFF; cdr3_nt: TGTGCCAGCAGCCAAGGACAGGGGGGTTTCAATGAGCAGTTCTTC
d_call: .; j_call: TRBJ2-7; v_call: TRBV2; clone_size: .; cdr3_aa: CASRSGTHEQYF; cdr3_nt: TGTGCCAGCAGGTCAGGGACCCACGAGCAGTACTTC
d_call: .; j_call: TRBJ1-1; v_call: TRBV5-1; clone_size: .; cdr3_aa: CASSRDWNTEAFF; cdr3_nt: TGCGCCAGCAGCCGGGACTGGAACACTGAAGCTTTCTTT
d_call: TRBD2; j_call: TRBJ2-1; v_call: TRBV7-3; clone_size: .; cdr3_aa: CASSSYGGIAGGHNEQFF; cdr3_nt: TGTGCCAGCAGCTCATACGGCGGAATAGCGGGAGGCCACAATGAGCAGTTCTTC
d_call: .; j_call: TRBJ1-4; v_call: TRBV5-1; clone_size: .; cdr3_aa: CASSGSEDEKLFF; cdr3_nt: TGCGCCAGCAGCGGATCGGAAGATGAAAAACTGTTTTTT
d_call: .; j_call: TRBJ2-2; v_call: TRBV4-2; clone_size: .; cdr3_aa: CASRSSEWNTGELFF; cdr3_nt: TGTGCCAGCAGGAGCTCTGAATGGAACACCGGGGAGCTGTTTTTT
d_call: .; j_call: TRBJ2-7; v_call: TRBV20-1; clone_size: .; cdr3_aa: CSARRTVEWEQYF; cdr3_nt: TGCAGTGCTAGGAGGACCGTAGAGTGGGAGCAGTACTTC
d_call: .; j_call: TRBJ2-7; v_call: TRBV4-1; clone_size: few; cdr3_aa: CASSQDLGSYEQYF; cdr3_nt: TGCGCCAGCAGCCAAGATCTCGGCTCCTACGAGCAGTACTTC
d_call: .; j_call: TRBJ2-7; v_call: TRBV7-9; clone_size: .; cdr3_aa: CASSSWEQTSYEQYF; cdr3_nt: TGTGCCAGCAGCTCTTGGGAACAGACCTCCTACGAGCAGTACTTC
d_call: .; j_call: TRBJ2-3; v_call: TRBV7-9; clone_size: .; cdr3_aa: CASSFPSRASTDTQYF; cdr3_nt: TGTGCCAGCAGCTTCCCGTCCCGCGCTAGCACAGATACGCAGTATTTT
d_call: TRBD2; j_call: TRBJ2-1; v_call: TRBV13; clone_size: .; cdr3_aa: CASSLRGENYNEQFF; cdr3_nt: TGTGCCAGCAGCTTGCGGGGGGAGAACTACAATGAGCAGTTCTTC
d_call: .; j_call: TRBJ1-2; v_call: TRBV29-1; clone_size: .; cdr3_aa: CSVEIVGYTF; cdr3_nt: TGCAGCGTTGAGATTGTTGGCTACACCTTC
d_call: TRBD1; j_call: TRBJ1-1; v_call: TRBV24-1; clone_size: .; cdr3_aa: CATSRQGGTEAFF; cdr3_nt: TGTGCCACCAGCCGACAGGGTGGGACTGAAGCTTTCTTT
d_call: .; j_call: TRBJ2-5; v_call: TRBV3-1; clone_size: .; cdr3_aa: CASSLHPYQETQYF; cdr3_nt: TGTGCCAGCAGCCTCCACCCGTACCAAGAGACCCAGTACTTC
d_call: TRBD1; j_call: TRBJ1-6; v_call: TRBV5-1; clone_size: .; cdr3_aa: CASSLLGQGDNSPLHF; cdr3_nt: TGCGCCAGCAGCTTGTTGGGACAGGGGGATAATTCACCCCTCCACTTT
d_call: .; j_call: TRBJ2-7; v_call: TRBV19; clone_size: .; cdr3_aa: CASAALGNYEQYF; cdr3_nt: TGTGCCAGTGCCGCCCTCGGGAACTACGAGCAGTACTTC
d_call: .; j_call: TRBJ2-5; v_call: TRBV20-1; clone_size: .; cdr3_aa: CSANRDDPSETQYF; cdr3_nt: TGCAGTGCTAACAGAGATGATCCTTCTGAGACCCAGTACTTC
d_call: .; j_call: TRBJ1-5; v_call: TRBV4-1; clone_size: .; cdr3_aa: CASSQDFGLNQPQHF; cdr3_nt: TGCGCCAGCAGCCAAGATTTCGGGCTCAATCAGCCCCAGCATTTT
d_call: .; j_call: TRBJ2-1; v_call: TRBV11-2; clone_size: .; cdr3_aa: CASSLEQRAYNEQFF; cdr3_nt: TGTGCCAGCAGCTTAGAACAGCGGGCATACAATGAGCAGTTCTTC
d_call: .; j_call: TRBJ2-5; v_call: TRBV28; clone_size: .; cdr3_aa: CASSLDGLPAETQYF; cdr3_nt: TGTGCCAGCAGTTTAGATGGACTTCCCGCGGAGACCCAGTACTTC
d_call: .; j_call: TRBJ2-3; v_call: TRBV14; clone_size: .; cdr3_aa: CASSQVADTQYF; cdr3_nt: TGTGCCAGCAGCCAAGTGGCAGATACGCAGTATTTT
d_call: TRBD2; j_call: TRBJ2-7; v_call: TRBV7-9; clone_size: .; cdr3_aa: CASSSDLAERSYEQYF; cdr3_nt: TGTGCCAGCAGCTCCGATCTAGCGGAGCGATCCTACGAGCAGTACTTC
d_call: .; j_call: TRBJ1-3; v_call: TRBV14; clone_size: .; cdr3_aa: CASSRRGGSGNTIYF; cdr3_nt: TGTGCCAGCAGCCGGCGTGGGGGATCGGGAAACACCATATATTTT
d_call: .; j_call: TRBJ2-3; v_call: TRBV6-5; clone_size: .; cdr3_aa: CASSPTDIGTDTQYF; cdr3_nt: TGTGCCAGCAGTCCTACAGATATCGGGACAGATACGCAGTATTTT
d_call: .; j_call: TRBJ1-2; v_call: TRBV7-9; clone_size: once; cdr3_aa: CASSLASRKYGYTF; cdr3_nt: TGTGCCAGCAGCTTAGCGAGCCGGAAATATGGCTACACCTTC
d_call: .; j_call: TRBJ1-6; v_call: TRBV20-1; clone_size: .; cdr3_aa: CSARDGAYNSPLHF; cdr3_nt: TGCAGTGCTAGAGATGGGGCCTATAATTCACCCCTCCACTTT
d_call: .; j_call: TRBJ2-5; v_call: TRBV20-1; clone_size: .; cdr3_aa: CSARARGFRETQYF; cdr3_nt: TGCAGTGCTAGAGCGAGGGGCTTTCGGGAGACCCAGTACTTC
d_call: TRBD1; j_call: TRBJ2-1; v_call: TRBV20-1; clone_size: .; cdr3_aa: CSAKRQGARSSYNEQFF; cdr3_nt: TGCAGTGCAAAGAGGCAGGGGGCGCGGAGCTCCTACAATGAGCAGTTCTTC
d_call: .; j_call: TRBJ1-1; v_call: TRBV19; clone_size: .; cdr3_aa: CASSTADRELNTEAFF; cdr3_nt: TGTGCCAGTAGTACCGCGGACCGAGAATTGAACACTGAAGCTTTCTTT
d_call: .; j_call: TRBJ1-3; v_call: TRBV29-1; clone_size: .; cdr3_aa: CSVEGLGDSGNTIYF; cdr3_nt: TGCAGCGTTGAAGGGCTGGGGGACTCTGGAAACACCATATATTTT
d_call: .; j_call: TRBJ2-5; v_call: TRBV7-3; clone_size: .; cdr3_aa: CASSLENRETQYF; cdr3_nt: TGTGCCAGCAGCTTAGAGAACAGGGAGACCCAGTACTTC
d_call: TRBD2; j_call: TRBJ2-5; v_call: TRBV12-3/TRBV12-4; clone_size: .; cdr3_aa: CASSPRTSGAPGYF; cdr3_nt: TGTGCCAGCAGTCCGAGGACTAGCGGGGCTCCGGGGTACTTC
d_call: .; j_call: TRBJ2-3; v_call: TRBV28; clone_size: .; cdr3_aa: CASRTGAGPSFSSTDTQYF; cdr3_nt: TGTGCCAGCAGGACCGGGGCAGGGCCTTCTTTCTCTAGCACAGATACGCAGTATTTT
d_call: .; j_call: TRBJ1-6; v_call: TRBV21-1; clone_size: .; cdr3_aa: CASSKVGRDNSPLHF; cdr3_nt: TGTGCCAGCAGCAAAGTTGGCAGGGATAATTCACCCCTCCACTTT
d_call: .; j_call: TRBJ2-7; v_call: TRBV28; clone_size: .; cdr3_aa: CASSLVRRDEQYF; cdr3_nt: TGTGCCAGCAGTTTGGTTAGGAGGGACGAGCAGTACTTC
d_call: .; j_call: TRBJ2-1; v_call: TRBV6-1; clone_size: .; cdr3_aa: CASREDRKSYNEQFF; cdr3_nt: TGTGCCAGCAGGGAGGACAGAAAATCCTACAATGAGCAGTTCTTC
d_call: .; j_call: TRBJ1-2; v_call: TRBV5-4; clone_size: once; cdr3_aa: CASSLAVLDTLKDGYTF; cdr3_nt: TGTGCCAGCAGCTTGGCCGTCTTGGATACCCTAAAGGATGGCTACACCTTC
d_call: .; j_call: TRBJ2-3; v_call: TRBV9; clone_size: .; cdr3_aa: CASSVEGLGTDTQYF; cdr3_nt: TGTGCCAGCAGCGTAGAGGGGCTAGGAACAGATACGCAGTATTTT
d_call: .; j_call: TRBJ1-5; v_call: TRBV3-1; clone_size: .; cdr3_aa: CASSQDRVDQPQHF; cdr3_nt: TGTGCCAGCAGCCAAGATCGAGTGGATCAGCCCCAGCATTTT
d_call: .; j_call: TRBJ1-5; v_call: TRBV29-1; clone_size: .; cdr3_aa: CSVSQGIGQPQHF; cdr3_nt: TGCAGCGTTTCTCAGGGAATAGGTCAGCCCCAGCATTTT
d_call: .; j_call: TRBJ2-7; v_call: TRBV7-3; clone_size: .; cdr3_aa: CASSFPSGTAGEQYF; cdr3_nt: TGTGCCAGCAGTTTCCCCTCCGGGACTGCGGGGGAGCAGTACTTC
d_call: .; j_call: TRBJ2-2; v_call: TRBV12-3/TRBV12-4; clone_size: .; cdr3_aa: CASRVWGAGELFF; cdr3_nt: TGTGCCAGCAGAGTTTGGGGGGCCGGGGAGCTGTTTTTT
d_call: .; j_call: TRBJ1-1; v_call: TRBV6-6; clone_size: .; cdr3_aa: CASSPVGEPNTEAFF; cdr3_nt: TGTGCCAGCAGCCCCGTGGGGGAGCCGAACACTGAAGCTTTCTTT
d_call: .; j_call: TRBJ1-5; v_call: TRBV10-2; clone_size: .; cdr3_aa: CASSEGVGQPQHF; cdr3_nt: TGCGCCAGCAGTGAAGGGGTGGGTCAGCCCCAGCATTTT